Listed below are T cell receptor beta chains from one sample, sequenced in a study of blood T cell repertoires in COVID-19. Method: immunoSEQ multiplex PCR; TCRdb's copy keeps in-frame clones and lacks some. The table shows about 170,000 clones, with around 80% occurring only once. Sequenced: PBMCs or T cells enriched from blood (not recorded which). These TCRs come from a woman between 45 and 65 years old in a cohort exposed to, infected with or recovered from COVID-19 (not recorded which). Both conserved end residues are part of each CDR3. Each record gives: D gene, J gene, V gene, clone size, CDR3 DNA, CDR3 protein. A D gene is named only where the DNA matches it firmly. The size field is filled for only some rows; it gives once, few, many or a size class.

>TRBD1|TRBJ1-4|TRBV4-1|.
TGCGCCAGCAGCCAAGATAACAGGGGGCTTTCTACTAATGAAAAACTGTTTTTT
CASSQDNRGLSTNEKLFF
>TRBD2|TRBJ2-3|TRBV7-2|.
TGTGCCAGCAGCTTCGGGGGGGGTAACCTAGATACGCAGTATTTT
CASSFGGGNLDTQYF
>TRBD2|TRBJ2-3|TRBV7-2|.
TGTGCCAGCAGCGAACGGACTAGCGGGAGGGGCACAGATACGCAGTATTTT
CASSERTSGRGTDTQYF
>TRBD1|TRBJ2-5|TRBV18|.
TGTGCCAGCTCACCACCCCAGGGGGACCAGTACTTC
CASSPPQGDQYF
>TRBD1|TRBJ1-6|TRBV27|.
TGTGCCAGCAGTTTGTCGGACGGACAGGCGGGGAATTCACCCCTCCACTTT
CASSLSDGQAGNSPLHF
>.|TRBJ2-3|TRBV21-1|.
TGTGCCAGCAGCACCTTGACTAGCGGGGATGTACGCACCACAGATACGCAGTATTTT
CASSTLTSGDVRTTDTQYF
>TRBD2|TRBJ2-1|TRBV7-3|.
TGTGCCAGCAGTATCCTAGCGGGGGGACACAATGAGCAGTTCTTC
CASSILAGGHNEQFF
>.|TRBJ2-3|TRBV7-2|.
TGTGCCAGCAGCCTACGGACAATCCATACGCAGTATTTT
CASSLRTIHTQYF
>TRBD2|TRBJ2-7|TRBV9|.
TGTGCCAGCTCCAAAGACCCGAGCGGGAGTTACGAGCAGTACTTC
CASSKDPSGSYEQYF
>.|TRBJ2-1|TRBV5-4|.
TGTGCCAGCCGGACTAAGGACGACAATGAGCAGTTCTTC
CASRTKDDNEQFF
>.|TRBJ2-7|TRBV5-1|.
TGCGCCAGCAGCTTGGCCGGAGGGGGCGGGTACGAGCAGTACTTC
CASSLAGGGGYEQYF
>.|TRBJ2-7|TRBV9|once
TGTGCCAGCAGCGTAGGGGGGACAACAGCCTACGAGCAGTACTTC
CASSVGGTTAYEQYF
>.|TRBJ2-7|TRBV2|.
TGTGCCAGCCGAGGAGAGGCCCTGTGGGACGAGCAGTACTTC
CASRGEALWDEQYF
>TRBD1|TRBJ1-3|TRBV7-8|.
TGTGCCAGCAGCTTAGAACAGGGGGATTTTGGAAACACCATATATTTT
CASSLEQGDFGNTIYF
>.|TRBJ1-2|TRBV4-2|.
TGTGCCAGCAGCCAAGAGGGGGGGCAGTCCCGCAACTATGGCTACACCTTC
CASSQEGGQSRNYGYTF
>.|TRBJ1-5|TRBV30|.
TGTGCCTGGAGTGTAAAGGGCGGGACTCAGCCCCAGCATTTT
CAWSVKGGTQPQHF
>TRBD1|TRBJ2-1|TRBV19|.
TGTGCCAGTAGTATCCAACAAGGGACAGTAAAGCAGTTCTTC
CASSIQQGTVKQFF
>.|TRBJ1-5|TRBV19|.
TGTGCCAGTAGTATCGGGCAGGGATTGGGTCAGCCCCAGCATTTT
CASSIGQGLGQPQHF
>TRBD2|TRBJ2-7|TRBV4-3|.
TGCGCCAGCAGCCAAGATCGTTCGGGACTAGCGGGGGGGCCCTACGAGCAGTACTTC
CASSQDRSGLAGGPYEQYF
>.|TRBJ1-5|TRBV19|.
TGTGCCAGTAGTGGAACAGCTAATCAGCCCCAGCATTTT
CASSGTANQPQHF
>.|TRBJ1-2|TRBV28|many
TGTGCCAGCATCCCTCCGAACTATGGCTACACCTTC
CASIPPNYGYTF
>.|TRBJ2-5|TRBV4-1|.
TGCGCCAGCAGCCAAGGTAGAGGAAGGGGGCAAGAGACCCAGTACTTC
CASSQGRGRGQETQYF
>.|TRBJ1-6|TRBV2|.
TGTGCCAGCAGTGAGCGAGCAGGGAGGAATTCACCCCTCCACTTT
CASSERAGRNSPLHF
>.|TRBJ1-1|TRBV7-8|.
TGTGCCAGCAGCTTAGTGATGGGACTTGGGAACACTGAAGCTTTCTTT
CASSLVMGLGNTEAFF
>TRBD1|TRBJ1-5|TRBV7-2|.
TGTGCCAGCAGCTTAGCCAGGGGGGCCCAGCATTTT
CASSLARGAQHF
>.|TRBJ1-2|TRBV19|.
TGTGCCAGTATCCCGGCGGGGGGGCTTCTCTATGGCTACACCTTC
CASIPAGGLLYGYTF
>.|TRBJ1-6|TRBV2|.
TGTGCCAGCAGTGGGGGGGGGCAGGTTTCACCCCTCCACTTT
CASSGGGQVSPLHF
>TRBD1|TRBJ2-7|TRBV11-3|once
TGTGCCAGCAGCCCCAACAGGGGATACGCCTACGAGCAGTACTTC
CASSPNRGYAYEQYF
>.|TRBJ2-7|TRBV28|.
TGTGCCAGCAGCCCCCGGGACTTGTACGAGCAGTACTTC
CASSPRDLYEQYF
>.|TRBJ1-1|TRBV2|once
TGTGCCAGCAGTGGGCAGGGGTTGAACACTGAAGCTTTCTTT
CASSGQGLNTEAFF
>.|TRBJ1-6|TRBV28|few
TGTGCCAGCAGTTTACCCCAGGGCTCCTATAATTCACCCCTCCACTTT
CASSLPQGSYNSPLHF
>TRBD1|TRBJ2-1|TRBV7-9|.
TGTGCCAGCAGCTTACGGACAGGGGTCAATGAGCAGTTCTTC
CASSLRTGVNEQFF
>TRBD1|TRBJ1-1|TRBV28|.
TGTGCCAGCAGTTTAAGCGGGACAGGGGGGGAAACTGAAGCTTTCTTT
CASSLSGTGGETEAFF
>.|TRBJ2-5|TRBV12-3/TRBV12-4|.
TGTGCCAGCAGACGGCGGATCGGGGAGACCCAGTACTTC
CASRRRIGETQYF
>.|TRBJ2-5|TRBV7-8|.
TGTGCCAGCAGCTTACGTCCCCAGGTAGATAAAGAAGAGACCCAGTACTTC
CASSLRPQVDKEETQYF
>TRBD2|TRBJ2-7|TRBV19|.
TGTGCCAGTAGCAAAGCGGGAGGGCCAACGGGAGAGCAGTACTTC
CASSKAGGPTGEQYF
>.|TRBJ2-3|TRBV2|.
TGTGCCAGCATGTTGACAGCTAGCACAGATACGCAGTATTTT
CASMLTASTDTQYF
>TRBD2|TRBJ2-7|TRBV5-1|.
TGCGCCAGCAGCCGGAACAAGGGGCGGGGGAGCTCCTACGAGCAGTACTTC
CASSRNKGRGSSYEQYF
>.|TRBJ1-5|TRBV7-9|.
TGTGCCAGCAGCTTAGCGGGGGAGGGCAATCAGCCCCAGCATTTT
CASSLAGEGNQPQHF
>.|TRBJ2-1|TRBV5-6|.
TGTGCCAGCATTGATCGTTTGGCCAGCGGTTCCTACAATGAGCAGTTCTTC
CASIDRLASGSYNEQFF
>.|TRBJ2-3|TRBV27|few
TGTGCCAGCAGTTTATTGAGGGCGGGTACAGATACGCAGTATTTT
CASSLLRAGTDTQYF